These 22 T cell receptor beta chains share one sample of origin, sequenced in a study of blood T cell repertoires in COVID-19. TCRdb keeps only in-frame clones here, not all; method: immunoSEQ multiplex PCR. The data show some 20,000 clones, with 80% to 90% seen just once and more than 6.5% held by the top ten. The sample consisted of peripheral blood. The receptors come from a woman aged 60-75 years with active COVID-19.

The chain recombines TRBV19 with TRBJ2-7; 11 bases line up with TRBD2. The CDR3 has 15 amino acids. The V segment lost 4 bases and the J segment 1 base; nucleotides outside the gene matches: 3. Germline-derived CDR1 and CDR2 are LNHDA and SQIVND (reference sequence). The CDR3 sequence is CASSKTSGGSYEQYF. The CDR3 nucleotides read TGTGCCAGTAGTAAAACTAGCGGGGGATCCTACGAGCAGTACTTC.

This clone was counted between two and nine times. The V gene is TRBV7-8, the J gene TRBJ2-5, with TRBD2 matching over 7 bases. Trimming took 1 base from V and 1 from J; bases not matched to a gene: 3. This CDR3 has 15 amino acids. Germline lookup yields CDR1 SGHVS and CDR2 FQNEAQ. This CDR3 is CASSLGLAAQETQYF. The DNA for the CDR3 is TGTGCCAGCAGCTTAGGGCTAGCGGCCCAAGAGACCCAGTACTTC.

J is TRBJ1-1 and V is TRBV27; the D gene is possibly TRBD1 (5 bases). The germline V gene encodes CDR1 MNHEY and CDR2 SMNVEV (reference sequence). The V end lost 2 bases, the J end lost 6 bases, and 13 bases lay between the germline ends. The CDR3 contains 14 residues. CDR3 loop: CASSLPGGGSEAFF. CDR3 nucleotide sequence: TGTGCCAGCAGTTTACCGGGGGGTGGCTCTGAAGCTTTCTTT.

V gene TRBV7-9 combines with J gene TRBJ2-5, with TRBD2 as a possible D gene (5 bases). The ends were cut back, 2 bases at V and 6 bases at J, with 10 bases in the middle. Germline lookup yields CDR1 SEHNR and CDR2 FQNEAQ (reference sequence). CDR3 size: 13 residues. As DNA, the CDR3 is TGTGCCAGCAGCTTAAGCGGTGTGAAGACCCAGTACTTC. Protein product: CASSLSGVKTQYF.

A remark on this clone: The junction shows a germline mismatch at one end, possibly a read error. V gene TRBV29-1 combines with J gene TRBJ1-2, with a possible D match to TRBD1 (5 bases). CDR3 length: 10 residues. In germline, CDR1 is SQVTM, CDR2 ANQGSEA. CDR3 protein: CSVEDAGGLF. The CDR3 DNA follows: TGCAGCGTTGAAGATGCGGGGGGACTCTTC.

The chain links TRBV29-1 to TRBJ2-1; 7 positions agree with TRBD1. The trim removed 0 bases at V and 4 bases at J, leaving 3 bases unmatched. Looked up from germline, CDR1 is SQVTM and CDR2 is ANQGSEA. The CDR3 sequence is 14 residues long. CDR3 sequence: CSVEETGAYNEQFF. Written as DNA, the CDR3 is TGCAGCGTTGAAGAAACAGGGGCTTACAATGAGCAGTTCTTC.

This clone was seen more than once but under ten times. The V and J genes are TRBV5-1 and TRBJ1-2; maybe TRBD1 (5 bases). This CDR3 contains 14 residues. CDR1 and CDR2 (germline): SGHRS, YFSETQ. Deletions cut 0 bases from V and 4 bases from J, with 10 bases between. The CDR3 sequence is CASSLAEGAYGYTF. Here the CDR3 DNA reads TGCGCCAGCAGCTTGGCCGAAGGGGCCTATGGCTACACCTTC.

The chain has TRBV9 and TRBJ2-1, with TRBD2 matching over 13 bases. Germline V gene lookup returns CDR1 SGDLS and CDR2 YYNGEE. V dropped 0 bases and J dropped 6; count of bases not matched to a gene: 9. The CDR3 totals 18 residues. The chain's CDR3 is CASSVVGLAGFQANEQFF. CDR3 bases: TGTGCCAGCAGCGTAGTGGGACTAGCGGGGTTTCAGGCCAATGAGCAGTTCTTC. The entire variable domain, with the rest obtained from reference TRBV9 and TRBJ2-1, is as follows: DSGVTQTPKHLITATGQRVTLRCSPRSGDLSVYWYQQSLDQGLQFLIQYYNGEERAKGNILERFSAQQFPDLHSELNLSSLELGDSALYFCASSVVGLAGFQANEQFFGPGTRLTVL.

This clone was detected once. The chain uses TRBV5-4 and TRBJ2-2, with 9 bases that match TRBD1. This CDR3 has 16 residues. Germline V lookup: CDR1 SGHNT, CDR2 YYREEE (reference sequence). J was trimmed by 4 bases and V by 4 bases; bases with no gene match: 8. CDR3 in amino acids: CASSPGGQGPTGELFF. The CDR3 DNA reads TGTGCCAGCAGCCCGGGGGGACAGGGACCCACCGGGGAGCTGTTTTTT.

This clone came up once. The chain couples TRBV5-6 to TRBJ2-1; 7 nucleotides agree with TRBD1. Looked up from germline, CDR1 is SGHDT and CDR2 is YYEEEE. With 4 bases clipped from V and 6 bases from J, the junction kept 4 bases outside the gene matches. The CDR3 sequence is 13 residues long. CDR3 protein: CASSQDRPNEQFF. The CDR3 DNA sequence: TGTGCCAGCAGCCAGGACAGGCCCAATGAGCAGTTCTTC.

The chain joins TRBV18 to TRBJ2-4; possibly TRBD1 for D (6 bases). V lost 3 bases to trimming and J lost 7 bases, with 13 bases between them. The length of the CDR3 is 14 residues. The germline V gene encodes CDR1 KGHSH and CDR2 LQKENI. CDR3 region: CASSPGTLSNIQYF. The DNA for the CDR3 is TGTGCCAGCTCACCGGGGACACTGAGCAACATTCAGTACTTC. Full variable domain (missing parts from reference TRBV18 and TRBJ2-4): NAGVMQNPRHLVRRRGQEARLRCSPMKGHSHVYWYRQLPEEGLKFMVYLQKENIIDESGMPKERFSAEFPKEGPSILRIQQVVRGDSAAYFCASSPGTLSNIQYFGAGTRLSVL.

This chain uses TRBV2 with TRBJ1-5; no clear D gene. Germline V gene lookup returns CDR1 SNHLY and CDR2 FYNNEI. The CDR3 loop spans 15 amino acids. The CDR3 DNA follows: TGTGCAACGACTAGTGGGGTTAATAGCAATCAGCCCCAGCATTTT. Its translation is CATTSGVNSNQPQHF. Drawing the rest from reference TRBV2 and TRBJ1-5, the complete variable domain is EPEVTQTPSHQVTQMGQEVILRCVPISNHLYFYWYRQILGQKVEFLVSFYNNEISEKSEIFDDQFSVERPDGSNFTLKIRSTKLEDSAMYFCATTSGVNSNQPQHFGDGTRLSIL.

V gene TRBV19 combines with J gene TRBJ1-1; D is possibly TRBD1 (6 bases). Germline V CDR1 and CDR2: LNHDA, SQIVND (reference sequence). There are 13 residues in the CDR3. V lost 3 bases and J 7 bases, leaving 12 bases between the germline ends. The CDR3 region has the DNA TGTGCCAGTAGTATGGGGACAACCCTTGAAGCTTTCTTT. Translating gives CASSMGTTLEAFF.

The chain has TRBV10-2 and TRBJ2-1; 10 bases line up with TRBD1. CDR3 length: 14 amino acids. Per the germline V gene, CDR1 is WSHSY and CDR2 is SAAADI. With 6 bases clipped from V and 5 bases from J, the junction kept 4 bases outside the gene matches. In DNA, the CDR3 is TGCGCCAGCAGAAAGACAGGGGGCCACAATGAGCAGTTCTTC. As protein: CASRKTGGHNEQFF.

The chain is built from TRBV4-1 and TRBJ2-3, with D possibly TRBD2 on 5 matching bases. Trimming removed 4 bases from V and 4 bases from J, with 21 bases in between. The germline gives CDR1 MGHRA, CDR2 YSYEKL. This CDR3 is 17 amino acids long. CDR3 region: CASSPLPGSLFPDTQYF. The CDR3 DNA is TGCGCCAGCAGCCCATTACCGGGGAGTCTGTTTCCAGATACGCAGTATTTT.

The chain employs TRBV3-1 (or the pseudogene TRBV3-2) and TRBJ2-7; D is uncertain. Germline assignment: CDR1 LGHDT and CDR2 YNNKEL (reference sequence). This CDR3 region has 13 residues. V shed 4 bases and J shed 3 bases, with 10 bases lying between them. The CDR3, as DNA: TGTGCCAGCAGCCCCTCGATAGACTACGAGCAGTACTTC. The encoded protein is CASSPSIDYEQYF.

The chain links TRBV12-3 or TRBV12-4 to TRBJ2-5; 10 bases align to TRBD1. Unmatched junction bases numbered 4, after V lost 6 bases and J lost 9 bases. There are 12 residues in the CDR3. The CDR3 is CASRGDRGSQYF. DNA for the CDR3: TGTGCCAGCAGGGGGGACAGGGGATCCCAGTACTTC.

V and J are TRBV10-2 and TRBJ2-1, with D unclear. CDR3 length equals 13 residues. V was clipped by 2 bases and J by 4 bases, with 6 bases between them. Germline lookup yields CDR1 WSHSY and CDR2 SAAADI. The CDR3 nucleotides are TGCGCCAGCAGTGAGCCCAATTACAATGAGCAGTTCTTC. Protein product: CASSEPNYNEQFF.

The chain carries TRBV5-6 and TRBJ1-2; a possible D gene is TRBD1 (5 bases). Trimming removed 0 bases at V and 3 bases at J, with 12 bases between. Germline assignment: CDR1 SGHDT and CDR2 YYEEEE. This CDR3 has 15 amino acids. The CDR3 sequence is CASSLDPRADYGYTF. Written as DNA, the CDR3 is TGTGCCAGCAGCTTGGACCCCAGGGCCGACTATGGCTACACCTTC.

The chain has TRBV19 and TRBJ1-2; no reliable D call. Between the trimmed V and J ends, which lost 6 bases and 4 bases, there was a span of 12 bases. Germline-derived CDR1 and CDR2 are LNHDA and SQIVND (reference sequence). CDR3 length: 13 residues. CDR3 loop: CASSQPGFYGYTF. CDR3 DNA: TGTGCCAGTAGCCAGCCAGGCTTCTATGGCTACACCTTC.

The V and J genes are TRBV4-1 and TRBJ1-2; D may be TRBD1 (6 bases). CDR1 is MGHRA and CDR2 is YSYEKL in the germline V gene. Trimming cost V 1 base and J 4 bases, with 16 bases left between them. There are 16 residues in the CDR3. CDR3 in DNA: TGCGCCAGCAGCCAAGCCACCGGGACAAACATCTATGGCTACACCTTC. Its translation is CASSQATGTNIYGYTF.

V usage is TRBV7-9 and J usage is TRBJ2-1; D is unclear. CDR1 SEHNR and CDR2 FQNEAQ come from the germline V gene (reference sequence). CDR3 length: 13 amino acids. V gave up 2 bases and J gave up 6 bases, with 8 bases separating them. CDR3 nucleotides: TGTGCCAGCAGCTTAACGTACGGCAATGAGCAGTTCTTC. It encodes CASSLTYGNEQFF.